This T cell receptor beta chain was found in a study of long-term antiretroviral therapy in people with HIV (dated by TCRdb to the early 2020s). For the study in its entirety: The earliest samples were collected approximately a decade before the 2015 WHO recommendation for immediate ART, a period when ART was typically delayed until CD4 counts fell. Whether ART initiation and durable HIV suppression were associated with changes in peripheral blood TRB repertoire composition and diversity was tested in a retrospective serial study. A total of 192 cryopreserved PBMC samples were contributed to the cohort by 30 adults with confirmed HIV infection, with samples collected serially over a mean of approximately six years (range 1-12). About 40% of the roughly 30 participants with HIV were female. No cross-contamination during QIAcube processing was seen in test extractions of a monoclonal T-cell line run alongside around 31 polyclonal samples.

A note on this clone: This clone's antigen is unknown. Base qualities are not provided; no much larger clone lies one nucleotide away.

To be included, a participant needed at least one PBMC sample from before ART initiation plus at least two post-ART samples. All participants with HIV were treated in the United States of America. Before DNA extraction, cryopreserved samples of about 0.95-10 million PBMC were thawed and then washed. At the time of the earliest PBMC sample, participants with HIV were aged between 23 and 54 years. PBMC samples were contributed by each participant from 1-4 timepoints before ART initiation and 2-8 timepoints after ART initiation, with a median of 7 samples. Serial HIV viral load, CD4+ T-cell count, ART history and demographic data were obtained for every participant. Using a Qiagen kit on a QIAcube, genomic DNA was extracted from unsorted PBMC, with samples processed in batches of 12. The CDR3 numbers 14 residues from cysteine through phenylalanine. The retained sequence is limited to the CDR3, 42 bases, with the frame set at the first base.

Sequencing of the TRB variable region was done with the immunoSEQ hsTCRB v3.0 assay at survey level resolution. A depth of about 40,000-50,000 T-cell genomes per sample was targeted for TRB sequencing. TRB libraries were pooled and sequenced on an Illumina MiSeq using a v3 150-cycle kit. The authors' analysis ran thus. Repertoire analysis was run in R within a reproducible Nextflow workflow that covered QC, data transformation and analysis. LymphoSeq2, an R package for exploring AIRR-Seq data, was used to implement custom analyses. After excluding a few samples that yielded fewer than 5000 total TRB sequences, 188 HIV repertoires remained for analysis. Of the approximately 190 retained HIV repertoires, over 55 were collected before and approximately 130 after ART initiation. Each repertoire was downsampled to 5000 TRB nucleotide sequences, and summary statistics were averaged across 100 downsampling iterations. Only TRB sequences with CDR3 regions of at least seven amino acids were retained for analysis. Two measures captured diversity: a Shannon entropy-derived clonality score and the Gini coefficient. In the repertoire networks, any two of the top 5000 CDR3 amino acid sequences were connected whenever the two sequences differed by an edit distance of one. For TRB CDR3 amino acid sequences, antigen specificity groups and MHC restriction were predicted with GLIPH2. CDR3 amino acid sequences were matched against VDJdb and McPAS-TCR to flag known CMV, EBV, HIV or tissue antigen associations. Pre-ART, post-ART and control groups were compared with Wilcoxon signed-rank tests and Holm-Bonferroni correction. Entries here come from immuneACCESS through TCRdb and include only in-frame sequences with V and J called. Some clones fail to appear in such tables; in the studies checked, an unresolved V gene covers under half of the shortfall, and the cause of the remainder is unknown. V and J calls and clone size follow that table, whereas D and trimming were derived from the DNA. For this sample there are around 16,000 clones; over 75% appear just once. The ten most abundant clones make up 12% of the sample.

Beyond this particular receptor, the publication reports: CDR3 length ranges in HIV repertoires were narrower than in controls, and network structure suggested an antigen-experienced repertoire with only a slight naive shift after ART. Because cell numbers in pre-ART samples were limited, unsorted PBMC were profiled instead of sorted CD4+ and CD8+ T cells. A significant increase in TRB diversity was found to be associated with ART initiation, although TRB diversity was observed to remain significantly below that of transplant donor controls even after long-term ART. At every time point, the repertoire was dominated by expanded TRB clones first identified before ART initiation, although this dominance fluctuated and, in many PLHIV, declined after ART. The samples were dated from about 2003 to 2017, and the ART regimens that were used may be less effective than current ART regimens. Because PBMC availability was limited, only the TCR beta chain was sequenced, with no alpha chain pairing. No data were available on ART adherence, viral resistance or therapy changes, limiting inferences about post-ART repertoire changes.

This TCR came from a middle-aged man with HIV. Sequencing was performed on unsorted PBMCs, taken 0.7 years before starting antiretroviral therapy. The V gene is TRBV7-5 and the J gene is TRBJ1-5. TRBV7-5 is a recognized pseudogene. The CDR3 here reads CASSFEGFNQPQHF. The bases are TGTGCCAGCAGCTTCGAGGGCTTTAATCAGCCCCAGCATTTT.